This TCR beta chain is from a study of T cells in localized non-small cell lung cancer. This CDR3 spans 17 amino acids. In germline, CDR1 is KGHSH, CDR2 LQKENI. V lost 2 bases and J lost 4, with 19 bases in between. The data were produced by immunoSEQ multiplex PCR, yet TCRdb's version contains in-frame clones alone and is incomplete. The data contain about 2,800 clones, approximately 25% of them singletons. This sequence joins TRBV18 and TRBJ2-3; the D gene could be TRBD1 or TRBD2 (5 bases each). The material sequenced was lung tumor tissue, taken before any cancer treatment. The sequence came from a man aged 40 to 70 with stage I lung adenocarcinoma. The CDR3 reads CASSPYPGTQRADTQYF. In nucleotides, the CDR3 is TGTGCCAGCTCACCATACCCCGGGACCCAGCGCGCAGATACGCAGTATTTT.